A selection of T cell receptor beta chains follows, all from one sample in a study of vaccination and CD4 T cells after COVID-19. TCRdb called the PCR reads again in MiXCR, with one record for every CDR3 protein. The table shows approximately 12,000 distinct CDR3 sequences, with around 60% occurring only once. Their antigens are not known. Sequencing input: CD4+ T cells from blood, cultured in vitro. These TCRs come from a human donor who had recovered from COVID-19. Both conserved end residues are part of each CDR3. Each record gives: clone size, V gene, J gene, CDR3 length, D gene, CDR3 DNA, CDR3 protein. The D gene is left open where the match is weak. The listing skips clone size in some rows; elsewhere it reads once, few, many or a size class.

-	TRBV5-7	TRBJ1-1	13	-	TGTGCCAGCAGCTTGACAGTAAACACTGAAGCTTTCTTT	CASSLTVNTEAFF
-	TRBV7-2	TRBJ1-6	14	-	TGTGCCAGCAGCCCGAAGGCCTCAACGACACCCCTCCACTTT	CASSPKASTTPLHF
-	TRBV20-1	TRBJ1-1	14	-	TGCAGTGCTATCAGGTTGGGAATGAACACTGAAGCTTTCTTT	CSAIRLGMNTEAFF
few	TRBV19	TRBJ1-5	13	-	TGTGCCAGTAGAGGATATAGCAATCAGCCCCAGCATTTT	CASRGYSNQPQHF
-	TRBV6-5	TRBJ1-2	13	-	TGTGCCAGCAGTTACGGCGCGGAGGGGGGCTACACCTTC	CASSYGAEGGYTF
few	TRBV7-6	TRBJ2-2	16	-	TGTGCCAGCAGCTTAGTTCGAGAGGGATTGGGCGGGGAGCTGTTTTTT	CASSLVREGLGGELFF
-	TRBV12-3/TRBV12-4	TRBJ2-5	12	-	TGTGCCAGCAGTTTTAGAGGCCGGGACCAGTACTTC	CASSFRGRDQYF
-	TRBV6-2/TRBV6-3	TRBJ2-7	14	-	TGTGCCAGCAGCTCGACTTGGGCCTCCTACGAGCAGTACTTC	CASSSTWASYEQYF
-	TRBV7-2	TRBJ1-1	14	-	TGTGCCAGCAGCTTATTCTCCGGGGATACTGAAGCTTTCTTT	CASSLFSGDTEAFF
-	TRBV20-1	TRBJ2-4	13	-	TGCAGTGCTGGGCCCCCGGGGCTAAACATTCAGTACTTC	CSAGPPGLNIQYF
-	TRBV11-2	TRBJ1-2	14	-	TGTGCCAGCAGCCGTCCGGGGGTCCCCAATGGCTACACCTTC	CASSRPGVPNGYTF
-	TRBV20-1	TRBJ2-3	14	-	TGCAGTGCCAACGACCGGGGCCCCGTAGATACGCAGTATTTT	CSANDRGPVDTQYF
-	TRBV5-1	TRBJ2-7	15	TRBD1	TGCGCCAGCAGCCTGGTGGGGACAGGGGGCAACGAGCAGTACTTC	CASSLVGTGGNEQYF
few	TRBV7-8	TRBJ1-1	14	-	TGTGCCAGCAGCTTGCGCGAGGGTCACACTGAAGCTTTCTTT	CASSLREGHTEAFF
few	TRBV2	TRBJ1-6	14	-	TGTGCCAGCGGGGGGGCCTTAACCGACTCACCCCTCCACTTT	CASGGALTDSPLHF
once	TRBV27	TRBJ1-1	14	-	TGTGCCAGCAGTTTCCACGGGGGGGTCACTGAAGCTTTCTTT	CASSFHGGVTEAFF
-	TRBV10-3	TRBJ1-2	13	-	TGTGCCATCAGGGCCGGGAAGGGTAGTGGCTACACCTTC	CAIRAGKGSGYTF
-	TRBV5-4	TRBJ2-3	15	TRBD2	TGTGCCAGCAGCTCGCTCAGCGGGGGGGCTCATACGCAGTATTTT	CASSSLSGGAHTQYF
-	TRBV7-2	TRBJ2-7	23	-	-	CATSSQTSVYFCASQRQGYEQYF
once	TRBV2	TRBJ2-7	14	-	TGTGCCAGCAGTGCAGGGCTAGGGGAGGACGAGCAGTACTTC	CASSAGLGEDEQYF
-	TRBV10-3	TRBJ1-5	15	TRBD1	TGTGCCATCAGTGCAGGGGGTGAGAGCAATCAGCCCCAGCATTTT	CAISAGGESNQPQHF
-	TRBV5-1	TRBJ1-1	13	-	TGCGCCAGCAGCCGGAACATGAACACTGAAGCTTTCTTT	CASSRNMNTEAFF
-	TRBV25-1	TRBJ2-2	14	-	TGTGCCAGCAGTGACAGGGGATTCACCGGGGAGCTGTTTTTT	CASSDRGFTGELFF
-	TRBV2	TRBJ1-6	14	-	TGTGCCAGCAGTGAGGGCCGGTTTAATTCACCCCTCCACTTT	CASSEGRFNSPLHF
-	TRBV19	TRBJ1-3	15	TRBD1	TGTGCCAGTAGTGTCGACAGGGGATACGAAAACACCATATATTTT	CASSVDRGYENTIYF
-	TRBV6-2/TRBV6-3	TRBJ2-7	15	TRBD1	TGTGCCAGCAAGTACCGGGACAGGGAAAACTACGAGCAGTACTTC	CASKYRDRENYEQYF